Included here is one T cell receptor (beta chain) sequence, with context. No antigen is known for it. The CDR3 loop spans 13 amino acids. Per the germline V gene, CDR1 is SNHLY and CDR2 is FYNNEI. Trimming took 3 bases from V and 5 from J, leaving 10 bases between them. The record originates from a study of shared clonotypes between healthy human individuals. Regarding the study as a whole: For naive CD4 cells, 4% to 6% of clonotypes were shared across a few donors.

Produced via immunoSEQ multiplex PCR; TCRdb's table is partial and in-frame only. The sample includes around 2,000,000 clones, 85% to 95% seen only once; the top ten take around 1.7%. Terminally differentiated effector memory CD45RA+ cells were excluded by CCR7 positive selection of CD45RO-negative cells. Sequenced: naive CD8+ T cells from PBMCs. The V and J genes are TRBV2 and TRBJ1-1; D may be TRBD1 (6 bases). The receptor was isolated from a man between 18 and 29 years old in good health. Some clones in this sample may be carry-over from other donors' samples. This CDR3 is CASSDQGLTEAFF. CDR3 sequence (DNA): TGTGCCAGCAGTGATCAGGGGCTGACTGAAGCTTTCTTT.